Presented here are 23 T cell receptor beta chains from one specimen sequenced in a study of T cell repertoires in cytomegalovirus infection. These TCRs are of unknown antigen specificity. TCRdb analysed the reads with MiXCR anew, one entry per CDR3 protein. Here the sample spans 650,000 to 900,000 distinct CDR3 sequences, around a third being singletons. The source material was cultured CD8+ T cells from PBMCs, sampled from culture after CMV antigen stimulation. These receptors were collected from a human donor in good health (CMV status not recorded). Some clones in this sample may be carry-over from other donors' samples.

This clonotype was detected a few times. The V call is TRBV29-1, the J call TRBJ2-3; 8 nucleotides line up with TRBD1. The CDR3 spans 14 residues. The germline gives CDR1 SQVTM, CDR2 ANQGSEA. The V and J ends lost 3 bases and 6 bases, in that order; junction bases with no gene match: 8. The CDR3, as DNA: TGCAGCGTTGACCCGGACAGGGCACGGGATACGCAGTATTTT. This sequence encodes CSVDPDRARDTQYF.

The V call is TRBV6-4, the J call TRBJ1-1; D may be TRBD1 (5 bases). The V end was cut by 6 bases, the J end by 8 bases, with 16 bases between. The CDR3 runs 13 residues. CDR1 is MRHNA, CDR2 SNTAGT, per germline. CDR3 in amino acids: CASRAGGAGEAFF. The CDR3 DNA follows: TGTGCCAGCAGGGCTGGAGGGGCCGGAGAAGCTTTCTTT.

This clonotype was observed a few times. V and J are TRBV4-1 and TRBJ2-3; 7 bases fit TRBD1. This CDR3 is 17 amino acids long. Germline V gene sequence: CDR1 MGHRA, CDR2 YSYEKL. Germline trimming cut 4 bases from V and 1 base from J; bases unmatched to any gene: 11. The CDR3 coding sequence is TGCGCCAGCAGCCTAAGGGGACAGCCGTCCCGCACAGATACGCAGTATTTT. Protein: CASSLRGQPSRTDTQYF.

This sequence joins TRBV4-1 and TRBJ1-3, with D perhaps TRBD1 (5 bases). V gave up 0 bases and J gave up 1 base, with 10 bases separating them. From germline, CDR1 is MGHRA and CDR2 YSYEKL. CDR3 length: 16 residues. As DNA, the CDR3 is TGCGCCAGCAGCCAAGATCCGGGGGTATCTGGAAACACCATATATTTT. Translating it yields CASSQDPGVSGNTIYF.

This clonotype came up many times. The V call is TRBV7-9, the J call TRBJ2-3; D might be TRBD1 (6 bases). Trimming shortened V by 1 base and J by 3 bases, and 11 bases separated the two germline ends. The CDR3 runs to 15 residues. Germline-derived CDR1 and CDR2 are SEHNR and FQNEAQ (reference sequence). The CDR3 protein is CASSLVGRGTDTQYF. The DNA of the CDR3 is TGTGCCAGCAGCTTAGTCGGAAGGGGGACAGATACGCAGTATTTT.

This clonotype was seen at least ten times. CDR3 sequence: CASSVDRQGHVGYGYTF. CDR3 DNA: TGTGCCAGCAGCGTAGATCGGCAGGGTCACGTAGGCTATGGCTACACCTTC. The rearrangement joins TRBV9 to TRBJ1-2; tentatively, D is TRBD1 (5 bases). CDR3 length equals 17 residues. The germline V gene has CDR1 SGDLS and CDR2 YYNGEE. Trimming stripped 0 bases from V and 4 bases from J, with 19 bases between.

This clonotype was observed a handful of times. The chain joins TRBV7-6 to TRBJ2-1; D may be TRBD1 (6 bases). Germline CDR1 reads SGHVS; CDR2 reads FNYEAQ. V was pared by 10 bases and J by 7 bases, with 11 bases between. There are 11 residues in the CDR3. The CDR3 DNA reads TGTGCCATCCGAGGGGGAAATGAGCAGTTCTTC. Residues: CAIRGGNEQFF.

The genes are TRBV9 and TRBJ2-2; 8 bases are shared with TRBD1. CDR1 SGDLS and CDR2 YYNGEE come from the germline V gene. Trimming at V came to 3 bases and at J to 7 bases, leaving 5 bases not matched to a gene. The CDR3 covers 14 residues. The CDR3 sequence is CASSGRTGIGELFF. CDR3 nucleotide sequence: TGTGCCAGCAGCGGAAGGACAGGGATCGGGGAGCTGTTTTTT.

The rearrangement links TRBV10-2 to TRBJ1-1; D remains unclear. Germline CDR1 WSHSY, CDR2 SAAADI. This CDR3 comprises 16 residues. The V gene lost 2 bases and the J gene lost 3 bases, with 16 bases spanning the gap. The CDR3 sequence: CASSEPRAGEDTEAFF. CDR3 nucleotides: TGCGCCAGCAGTGAGCCTAGGGCGGGTGAGGACACTGAAGCTTTCTTT.

This clonotype was seen many times. V gene TRBV6-1 combines with J gene TRBJ2-7, with unresolved D. Trimming removed 2 bases from V and 4 bases from J, with 9 bases in between. CDR1 is MNHNS and CDR2 is SASEGT in the germline V gene. This CDR3 is built from 13 residues. CDR3 coding DNA: TGTGCCAGCAGTGAAAAGCAGATTTACGAGCAGTACGTC. Protein sequence: CASSEKQIYEQYV.

This rearrangement joins TRBV7-8 to TRBJ1-2, with D possibly being TRBD1 (5 bases). Germline V lookup: CDR1 SGHVS, CDR2 FQNEAQ. The CDR3 is 14 residues long. V was cut by 0 bases and J by 6 bases, with 11 bases left in between. In nucleotides, the CDR3 is TGTGCCAGCAGCTTAGCGGGGGACCGAGATGGCTACACCTTC. Its translation: CASSLAGDRDGYTF.

The table lists this clonotype with many counts. This chain's CDR3 is CASSLGPSYEQYV. CDR3 DNA: TGTGCCAGCAGCTTAGGGCCATCCTACGAGCAGTACGTC. The chain employs TRBV7-2 and TRBJ2-7; no clear D gene. V gave up 1 base and J gave up 1 base, with 5 bases separating them. The CDR3 covers 13 residues. CDR1 SGHTA and CDR2 FQGNSA come from the germline V gene.

This clonotype was counted a few times. In DNA, the CDR3 is TGTGCCACCTCCGGGACAGGGGTCGATGAGCAGTTCTTC. It translates to CATSGTGVDEQFF. The V and J genes are TRBV7-6 and TRBJ2-1; 10 bases line up with TRBD1. From germline, CDR1 is SGHVS and CDR2 FNYEAQ. The CDR3 extends over 13 amino acids. J gave up 8 bases and V 10 bases, and 8 bases lay outside the gene matches.

This clonotype was counted between two and nine times. The chain combines TRBV19 with TRBJ1-2; D is ambiguous. CDR3 length: 13 amino acids. Germline V CDR1 and CDR2: LNHDA, SQIVND (reference sequence). Trimming cost V 5 bases and J 8 bases, with 15 bases left between them. This chain's CDR3 is CASSFGNIVGYTF. For the CDR3, the DNA is TGTGCCAGTAGTTTCGGGAACATCGTGGGCTACACCTTC.

V usage is TRBV6-5 and J usage is TRBJ2-1; unclear D gene. Germline lookup yields CDR1 MNHEY and CDR2 SVGAGI. This CDR3 is 15 amino acids long. The V and J ends lost 2 bases and 3 bases respectively, with 11 bases between them. CDR3 nucleotide sequence: TGTGCCAGCAGTTACCAACAGAATTTCTACAATGAGCAGTTCTTC. Amino acids: CASSYQQNFYNEQFF.

CDR3 amino acids: CASVSGGSTGELFF. The CDR3 nucleotides are TGTGCCAGCGTTTCAGGGGGCAGTACCGGGGAGCTGTTTTTT. The rearrangement joins TRBV28 to TRBJ2-2; TRBD1 matches 8 bases. The CDR3 sequence is 14 residues long. Germline CDR1 and CDR2: MDHEN and SYDVKM. Unmatched junction bases numbered 7, after V lost 8 bases and J lost 5 bases.

The table lists this clonotype with a few counts. The J gene is TRBJ1-2, the V gene TRBV7-9; D not certain. The CDR3 has 13 residues. Trimming took off 5 bases at V and 4 bases at J, with 11 bases between the two ends. The germline CDR1 and CDR2 sequences are SEHNR and FQNEAQ (reference sequence). In nucleotides, the CDR3 is TGTGCCAGCAGCCGTGACACCCGCTATGGCTACACCTTC. Its translation is CASSRDTRYGYTF. The full variable domain, with the rest looked up from reference TRBV7-9 and TRBJ1-2, is DTGVSQNPRHKITKRGQNVTFRCDPISEHNRLYWYRQTLGQGPEFLTYFQNEAQLEKSRLLSDRFSAERPKGSFSTLEIQRTEQGDSAMYLCASSRDTRYGYTFGSGTRLTVV.

The rearrangement links TRBV6-6 to TRBJ2-3; weak D call: TRBD2 (5 bases). Germline values: CDR1 MNHNY, CDR2 SVGAGI (reference sequence). Deletions cut 0 bases from V and 2 bases from J, with 9 bases between. CDR3 length: 15 residues. CDR3 sequence reads: CASSYSAEFTDTQYF. DNA of the CDR3: TGTGCCAGCAGTTACTCAGCGGAATTCACAGATACGCAGTATTTT.

This clonotype has at least ten counts. The chain combines TRBV7-9 with TRBJ2-2; D unresolved. Trimming pared 6 bases from V and 1 base from J, leaving 6 bases between. CDR1 SEHNR and CDR2 FQNEAQ come from the germline V gene (reference sequence). The CDR3 extends over 13 amino acids. CDR3 nucleotides: TGTGCCAGCAGTCCACAGAACACCGGGGAGCTGTTTTTT. Amino acid sequence: CASSPQNTGELFF.

The genes are TRBV5-6 and TRBJ1-1; a weak D match, TRBD1 (5 bases). The germline V gene encodes CDR1 SGHDT and CDR2 YYEEEE. The CDR3 length is 14 residues. Trimming took 2 bases from V and 3 from J, leaving 11 bases between them. CDR3 region: CASSFGGVDTEAFF. The CDR3, as DNA: TGTGCCAGCAGCTTTGGGGGTGTGGACACTGAAGCTTTCTTT.

The chain links TRBV12-3 or TRBV12-4 to TRBJ2-1, with TRBD1 matching 7 bases. V was clipped by 1 base and J by 2 bases; unmatched bases: 2. The CDR3 is made up of 15 amino acids. Written as DNA, the CDR3 is TGTGCCAGCAGTTTAGAGGGGGCACCCTACAATGAGCAGTTCTTC. This sequence encodes CASSLEGAPYNEQFF.

The V and J genes are TRBV7-2 and TRBJ2-1; no reliable D call. The germline CDR1 and CDR2 sequences are SGHTA and FQGNSA. V was trimmed by 1 base and J by 6 bases, leaving 19 bases between them. This CDR3 contains 17 residues. This chain's CDR3 is CASSLVFSYPSVNEQFF. The CDR3 coding sequence is TGTGCCAGCAGCTTAGTGTTTTCCTACCCCTCGGTCAATGAGCAGTTCTTC.

V gene TRBV7-2 combines with J gene TRBJ2-5; perhaps TRBD2 as D (7 bases). Looked up from germline, CDR1 is SGHTA and CDR2 is FQGNSA. V was clipped by 2 bases and J by 3 bases, with 16 bases between them. This CDR3 has 16 amino acids. CDR3 loop: CASSLPRTGGKETQYF. In DNA form, the CDR3 reads TGTGCCAGCAGCTTACCACGAACGGGGGGCAAAGAGACCCAGTACTTC.